The source of this T cell receptor beta chain is a study of blood T cell repertoires in COVID-19. About the research overall: PBMCs, B-cell-depleted T cells, or T cells provided the cDNA or gDNA that made up the material.

Authors' analysis steps: Cell counts per sample came from amplifying reference gene primers. Libraries were prepared by immunoSEQ multiplex PCR; TCRdb keeps only in-frame clonotypes and omits some of them. D and trimming come from the DNA, and the V and J calls and clone size come from that table. The sample includes fewer than 45,000 clones, roughly 80% seen only once; the top ten take around 17%. V shed 8 bases and J shed 1 base, with 13 bases lying between them. Germline V gene lookup returns CDR1 SGDLS and CDR2 YYNGEE. This CDR3 has 14 amino acids. The genes are TRBV9 and TRBJ1-3; D remains ambiguous. This TCR derives from a man aged 70-80 years with acute or convalescent COVID-19. Sequenced sample: peripheral blood. The CDR3 region has the DNA TGTGCCAGTGGGCAGCAGGCGTCTGGAAACACCATATATTTT. This encodes CASGQQASGNTIYF. Full variable domain (outside the CDR3, taken from reference TRBV9 and TRBJ1-3): DSGVTQTPKHLITATGQRVTLRCSPRSGDLSVYWYQQSLDQGLQFLIQYYNGEERAKGNILERFSAQQFPDLHSELNLSSLELGDSALYFCASGQQASGNTIYFGEGSWLTVV.